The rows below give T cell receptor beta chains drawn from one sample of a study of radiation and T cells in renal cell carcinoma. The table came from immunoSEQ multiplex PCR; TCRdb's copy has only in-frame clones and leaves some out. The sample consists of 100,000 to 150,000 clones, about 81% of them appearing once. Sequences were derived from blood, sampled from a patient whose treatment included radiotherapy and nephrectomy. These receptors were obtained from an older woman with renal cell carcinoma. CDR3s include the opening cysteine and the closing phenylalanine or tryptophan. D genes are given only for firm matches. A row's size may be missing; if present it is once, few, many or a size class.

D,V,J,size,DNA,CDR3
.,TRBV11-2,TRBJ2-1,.,TGTGCCAGCAGCTTATCTCAGGGCAATGAGCAGTTCTTC,CASSLSQGNEQFF
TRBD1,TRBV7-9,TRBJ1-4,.,TGTGCCAGCAGCCGTTACAGGGGAACTAATGAAAAACTGTTTTTT,CASSRYRGTNEKLFF
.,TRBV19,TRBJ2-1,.,TGTGCCAGTAGTCCCGGCGATACCCATAACAATGAGCAGTTCTTC,CASSPGDTHNNEQFF
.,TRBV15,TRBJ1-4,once,TGTGCCACCAGCAGAGCGCAGGGTTGGGGCGATAAACTGTTTTTT,CATSRAQGWGDKLFF
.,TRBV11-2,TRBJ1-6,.,TGTGCCAGCAGCTTAGTTGGGGATTCACCCCTCCACTTT,CASSLVGDSPLHF
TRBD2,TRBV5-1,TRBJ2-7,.,TGCGCCAGCAGATCGAGCGGGAGCGCCGACTACGAGCAGTACTTC,CASRSSGSADYEQYF
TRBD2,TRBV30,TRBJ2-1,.,TGTGCCTGGAGTCGTCTGGGACTAGCGGGAGCTGAGTTCTACAATGAGCAGTTCTTC,CAWSRLGLAGAEFYNEQFF
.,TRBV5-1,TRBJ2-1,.,TGCGCCAGCAGCTTGGGACAGGCGGTTGAGCAGTTCTTC,CASSLGQAVEQFF
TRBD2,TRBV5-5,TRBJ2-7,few,TGTGCCAGCAGCTGGATAACGGGAGGGCCGTACGAGCAGTACTTC,CASSWITGGPYEQYF
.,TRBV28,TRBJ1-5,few,TGTGCCAGCAGCTACCGGGACATAGTCAATCAGCCCCAGCATTTT,CASSYRDIVNQPQHF
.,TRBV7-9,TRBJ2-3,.,TGTGCCAGCAGCCCTTTGGGGGGAACAGATACGCAGTATTTT,CASSPLGGTDTQYF
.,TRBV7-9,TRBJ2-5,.,TGTGCCAGCAGCTTAGTTGGGGACCGACCTGGGGAGACCCAGTACTTC,CASSLVGDRPGETQYF
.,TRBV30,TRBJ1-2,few,TGTGCCTGGAGGGGATTAGCAGGTTCGGGCTACACCTTC,CAWRGLAGSGYTF
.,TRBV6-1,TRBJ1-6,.,TGTGCCAGCGCAACAGGCCTATATGCGCAGTCACCCCTCCACTTT,CASATGLYAQSPLHF
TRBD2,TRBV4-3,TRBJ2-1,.,TGCGCCAGCAGCCAAGATTTAACGGGAGGGCCGAATGAGCAGTTCTTC,CASSQDLTGGPNEQFF
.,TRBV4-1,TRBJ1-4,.,TGCGCCAGCAGCCGTACTTGGGATGCCGATGAAAAACTGTTTTTT,CASSRTWDADEKLFF
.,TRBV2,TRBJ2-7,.,TGTGCCAGCAGTGAATGGCAGGGGGGCGGGCAGTACTTC,CASSEWQGGGQYF
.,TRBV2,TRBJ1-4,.,TGTGCCAGCAGTGAAATATCGGCTAATGAAAAACTGTTTTTT,CASSEISANEKLFF
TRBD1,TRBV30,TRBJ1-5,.,TGTGCCTGGAGTGGGCGACGGGACAGGGCTCAGCCCCAGCATTTT,CAWSGRRDRAQPQHF
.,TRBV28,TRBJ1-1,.,TGTGCCAGCAGCCAACAGGGATGGGGACAACAAGGTACTGAAGCTTTCTTT,CASSQQGWGQQGTEAFF
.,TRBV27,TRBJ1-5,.,TGTGCCAGCAGAGAGGGGGGGAATCAGCCCCAGCATTTT,CASREGGNQPQHF
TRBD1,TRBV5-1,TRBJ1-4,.,TGCGCCAGCAGCTTACCGGGACAGGGGAATGAAAAACTGTTTTTT,CASSLPGQGNEKLFF
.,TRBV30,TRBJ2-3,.,TGTGCCTGGAGTGTAACGACTCGTGGCAGCAATACGCAGTATTTT,CAWSVTTRGSNTQYF
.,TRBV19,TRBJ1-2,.,TGTGCCAGTAGTAATAGCCCTCCCATTGGCTACACCTTC,CASSNSPPIGYTF
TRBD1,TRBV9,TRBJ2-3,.,TGTGCCAGCAGCCGAAGCCCCGGGACAGGTGGCCCAGATACGCAGTATTTT,CASSRSPGTGGPDTQYF
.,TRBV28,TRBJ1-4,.,TGTGCCAGCAGTCAAGGGGGACCGGGCGAAAAACTGTTTTTT,CASSQGGPGEKLFF
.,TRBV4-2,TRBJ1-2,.,TGTGCCAGCAGCCAGGAATACCGGGAAAACTATGGCTACACCTTC,CASSQEYRENYGYTF
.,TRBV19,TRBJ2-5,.,TGTGCCAGTAGTACGACGAAACAAGAGACCCAGTACTTC,CASSTTKQETQYF